The present TCR beta chain was sequenced within a study of response to subunit inactivated influenza vaccine. TCRdb passed the RT-PCR reads through MiXCR, listing each CDR3 protein once. Of some 800,000 distinct CDR3 sequences in the sample, 21% were seen once. The V and J ends lost 5 bases and 2 bases, in that order; junction bases with no gene match: 11. Germline CDR1 is SGHAT and CDR2 is FQNNGV. This CDR3 is built from 17 residues. This clonotype came up a few times. The antigen is not known. Regarding the study as a whole: Each seasonal influenza vaccination, the authors suggested, recruits few new T cells.

This sequence joins TRBV11-2 and TRBJ2-3; 9 bases are a match to TRBD1. The TCR comes from a man aged 45 to 65 who received an inactivated influenza vaccine. The sequencing used PBMCs from blood, collected around 5 days after vaccination. The CDR3 nucleotides are TGTGCCAGCAGCAGACGCATACAGGGGGCCAACACAGATACGCAGTATTTT. Amino acid sequence: CASSRRIQGANTDTQYF.